The entry below gives a single TCR beta chain sequence along with its context. Its antigen is unidentified. Trimming removed 10 bases from V and 8 bases from J; junction bases left unmatched: 10. The germline V gene has CDR1 LNHDA and CDR2 SQIVND (reference sequence). This CDR3 comprises 13 residues. Repertoires were generated with immunoSEQ multiplex PCR, while TCRdb's copy carries only in-frame clones and drops some. The sample has 2.3 million or so clones, more than 80% seen once. The record originates from a study of shared clonotypes between healthy human individuals. Overall study findings and caveats: In a handful of donors, roughly 5.2% of naive CD4 clonotypes appeared in common. Generally, naive subsets came out with larger estimated richness than memory subsets.

The sample consisted of naive CD4+ T cells from PBMCs. The subset was: CD45RA+ positively selected. The chain joins TRBV19 to TRBJ2-2, with 7 bases lining up with TRBD2. This TCR came from a man between 18 and 29 years old in good health. Some clones in this sample may be carry-over from other donors' samples. The CDR3 nucleotides are TGTGCCACCGCTTCCCAAGCGGGAGGGGAGCTGTTTTTT. This gives the protein CATASQAGGELFF.